The 29 T cell receptor beta chains below come from one sample, sequenced in a study of T cell responses to AZD1222 COVID-19 vaccine (dated by TCRdb to the early 2020s). The time point label here, explained by the study, means: baseline before first vaccination. Library method: the immunoSEQ multiplex PCR assay. TCRdb limited this immuneACCESS table to in-frame rearrangements with V and J called. A share of clones is missing; checked studies link under half to unresolved V genes, and the rest is unexplained. This sample holds under 300,000 clones; approximately 95% were observed only once. About 0.5% of the sample goes to the ten largest clones. The specimen was peripheral blood, collected on day 0 of AZD1222 vaccination. The receptors derive from an adult in good health.

The rearrangement links TRBV11-3 to TRBJ1-2; TRBD1 aligns across 8 bases. The CDR3 length is 15 residues. Unmatched junction bases numbered 10, after V lost 5 bases and J lost 5 bases. The germline CDR1 and CDR2 sequences are SGHNT and YENEEA. The DNA of the CDR3 is TGTGCCAGCAGCAAGCACCCACAGGGGGAGTATGGCTACACCTTC. It specifies CASSKHPQGEYGYTF.

The chain employs TRBV10-2 and TRBJ2-4; no definite D call. The CDR3 runs 16 residues. Germline lookup yields CDR1 WSHSY and CDR2 SAAADI. V was cut by 4 bases and J by 0 bases, with 13 bases left in between. Written as DNA, the CDR3 is TGCGCCAGCAGTGGCCCCGCCCAACTAGCCAAAAACATTCAGTACTTC. Translation: CASSGPAQLAKNIQYF.

The chain carries TRBV12-3 or TRBV12-4 and TRBJ2-7; D not resolved. The CDR3 consists of 12 residues. Trimming took off 9 bases at V and 5 bases at J, with 14 bases between the two ends. CDR3 in DNA: TGTGCCAGTGGGCCCTCCCCAAACGAGCAGTACTTC. Amino acid sequence: CASGPSPNEQYF.

The chain is built from TRBV7-9 and TRBJ2-7; D remains ambiguous. Germline values: CDR1 SEHNR, CDR2 FQNEAQ (reference sequence). V dropped 1 base and J dropped 6 bases, with 13 bases sitting between them. This CDR3 region has 14 residues. CDR3 nucleotides: TGTGCCAGCAGCTTAGAGGGTGTTACTGCCGAGCAGTACTTC. As protein: CASSLEGVTAEQYF.

The V gene is TRBV10-3, the J gene TRBJ2-5; 7 positions match TRBD1. Germline CDR1 and CDR2: ENHRY and SYGVKD. The CDR3 is made up of 13 amino acids. Unmatched junction bases numbered 5, after V lost 7 bases and J lost 3 bases. The CDR3 nucleotides read TGTGCCATCAAGGGGACAGATAAAGAGACCCAGTACTTC. Its protein is CAIKGTDKETQYF.

The J gene is TRBJ1-1, the V gene TRBV9; D remains unclear. Deletions cut 6 bases from V and 7 bases from J, with 13 bases between. Per germline, CDR1 SGDLS and CDR2 YYNGEE. The length of the CDR3 is 12 residues. CDR3 nucleotides: TGTGCCAGCACGTCGTCTGGGGATGAAGCTTTCTTT. It codes for CASTSSGDEAFF.

This chain links TRBV11-3 with TRBJ2-2; D possibly corresponds to TRBD1 (6 bases). Germline loops: CDR1 SGHNT, CDR2 YENEEA. This CDR3 spans 17 amino acids. The V gene lost 5 bases and the J gene lost 6 bases, with 22 bases spanning the gap. The CDR3 DNA reads TGTGCCAGCAGCCCAAGGGCCGGCAGGGGAAGGCCCGGGGAGCTGTTTTTT. It is translated as CASSPRAGRGRPGELFF.

V is TRBV19 and J is TRBJ2-6, with a tentative D call TRBD1 (6 bases). The germline V gene has CDR1 LNHDA and CDR2 SQIVND (reference sequence). V lost 4 bases to trimming and J lost 2 bases, with 12 bases between them. CDR3 size: 16 residues. The CDR3 bases are TGTGCCAGTAGTACATGGACAGCAGCTGGGGCCAACGTCCTGACTTTC. Translating gives CASSTWTAAGANVLTF.

The rearrangement links TRBV30 to TRBJ1-5; 9 nucleotides line up with TRBD1. CDR1 is GTSNPN, CDR2 SVGIG, per germline (reference sequence). With 1 base clipped from V and 4 bases from J, the junction kept 5 bases outside the gene matches. CDR3 length: 15 amino acids. CDR3 sequence (DNA): TGTGCCTGGAGTGCGAAGGGACAGGGAAATCAGCCCCAGCATTTT. This gives the protein CAWSAKGQGNQPQHF.

This clone was detected once. This chain joins TRBV4-2 and TRBJ1-1; TRBD1 matches 8 bases. Germline V gene lookup returns CDR1 LGHNA and CDR2 YNFKEQ. Unmatched junction bases numbered 3, after V lost 2 bases and J lost 1 base. This CDR3 spans 15 amino acids. This chain's CDR3 is CASSQPGQGNTEAFF. The CDR3, as DNA: TGTGCCAGCAGCCAACCTGGACAGGGGAACACTGAAGCTTTCTTT.

V and J are TRBV6-1 and TRBJ2-7; TRBD1 might be the D (5 bases). CDR3 length equals 14 residues. From germline, CDR1 is MNHNS and CDR2 SASEGT. Trimming removed 5 bases at V and 5 bases at J, with 16 bases between. DNA for the CDR3: TGTGCCAGCAGTCTCGGGCAGGGTGACAACGAGCAGTACTTC. Its translation is CASSLGQGDNEQYF.

V and J are TRBV19 and TRBJ1-5; tentative D call: TRBD1 (5 bases). Between the trimmed V and J ends, which lost 2 bases and 2 bases, there was a span of 10 bases. The CDR3 totals 15 residues. In germline, CDR1 is LNHDA, CDR2 SQIVND (reference sequence). The CDR3 here is CASSIRGSGNQPQHF. The CDR3 coding sequence is TGTGCCAGTAGTATAAGGGGCAGCGGCAATCAGCCCCAGCATTTT. The whole variable domain, filled in from reference TRBV19 and TRBJ1-5, reads DGGITQSPKYLFRKEGQNVTLSCEQNLNHDAMYWYRQDPGQGLRLIYYSQIVNDFQKGDIAEGYSVSREKKESFPLTVTSAQKNPTAFYLCASSIRGSGNQPQHFGDGTRLSIL.

This rearrangement joins TRBV14 to TRBJ2-5; D unresolved. Germline assignment: CDR1 SGHDN and CDR2 FVKESK. The CDR3 length is 14 residues. The V and J ends lost 3 bases and 4 bases respectively, with 12 bases between them. The CDR3 sequence: CASSHLTPGETQYF. CDR3 coding DNA: TGTGCCAGCAGCCATTTGACGCCAGGAGAGACCCAGTACTTC.

This chain connects TRBV7-2 to TRBJ2-5; D possibly corresponds to TRBD2 (5 bases). The CDR3 consists of 16 residues. Trimming took off 2 bases at V and 5 bases at J, with 18 bases between the two ends. Germline-derived CDR1 and CDR2 are SGHTA and FQGNSA. CDR3 sequence reads: CASSLITGVPRETQYF. CDR3 bases: TGTGCCAGCAGCTTAATCACCGGGGTCCCCCGGGAGACCCAGTACTTC.

The chain joins TRBV5-6 to TRBJ1-2, with 10 bases identical to TRBD1. CDR3 size: 15 residues. Germline CDR1 SGHDT, CDR2 YYEEEE. Trimming at V came to 4 bases and at J to 4 bases, leaving 7 bases not matched to a gene. Written as DNA, the CDR3 is TGTGCCAGCAGCATTGGGACAGGGGTGGCCTATGGCTACACCTTC. Protein sequence: CASSIGTGVAYGYTF. The whole variable domain, filled in from reference TRBV5-6 and TRBJ1-2, reads DAGVTQSPTHLIKTRGQQVTLRCSPKSGHDTVSWYQQALGQGPQFIFQYYEEEERQRGNFPDRFSGHQFPNYSSELNVNALLLGDSALYLCASSIGTGVAYGYTFGSGTRLTVV.

The chain uses TRBV9 and TRBJ1-1; D gene ambiguous. This CDR3 has 14 residues. Germline CDR1 SGDLS, CDR2 YYNGEE. The V and J ends lost 0 bases and 7 bases respectively, with 13 bases between them. CDR3 protein: CASSVGTNPGEAFF. The CDR3 bases are TGTGCCAGCAGCGTAGGCACCAACCCTGGTGAAGCTTTCTTT.

The CDR3 loop is CASSLGGKGPEKLFF. CDR3 nucleotides: TGTGCCAGCAGCTTGGGGGGGAAAGGCCCGGAAAAACTGTTTTTT. The chain employs TRBV5-5 and TRBJ1-4; possible D gene TRBD1, 5 bases. This CDR3 comprises 15 residues. CDR1 is SGHKS and CDR2 is YYEKEE in the germline V gene (reference sequence). Deletions cut 0 bases from V and 8 bases from J, with 14 bases between.

This rearrangement joins TRBV6-5 to TRBJ1-1, with D possibly being TRBD1 (5 bases). Looked up from germline, CDR1 is MNHEY and CDR2 is SVGAGI. This CDR3 has 14 residues. The V end was cut by 4 bases, the J end by 4 bases, with 13 bases between. CDR3 sequence: CASSSPGGSTEAFF. CDR3 coding DNA: TGTGCCAGCAGTTCCCCGGGGGGGAGCACTGAAGCTTTCTTT.

The chain has TRBV5-1 and TRBJ1-4; maybe TRBD1 (6 bases). Germline lookup yields CDR1 SGHRS and CDR2 YFSETQ. CDR3 length: 14 amino acids. Trimming pared 4 bases from V and 3 bases from J, leaving 10 bases between. The CDR3 is CASSPRGANEKLFF. CDR3 nucleotide sequence: TGCGCCAGCAGCCCTAGGGGGGCTAATGAAAAACTGTTTTTT.

J is TRBJ2-7 and V is TRBV6-2 or TRBV6-3, with D hard to call. The CDR3 runs to 13 residues. From germline, CDR1 is MNHEY and CDR2 SVGEGT. V was pared by 2 bases and J by 6 bases, with 11 bases between. Here the CDR3 reads CASSYIGYTEQYF. DNA of the CDR3: TGTGCCAGCAGTTACATAGGGTACACCGAGCAGTACTTC.

The table lists this clone with a count of one. The chain uses TRBV28 and TRBJ1-1; 9 bases align to TRBD1. The CDR3 spans 13 residues. V lost 6 bases, J lost 12 bases, and 11 bases stayed unmatched. Per germline, CDR1 MDHEN and CDR2 SYDVKM. As DNA, the CDR3 is TGTGCCAGCAGGCTGACCGGGACAGGGCTGACTTTCTTT. It encodes CASRLTGTGLTFF. Together with reference TRBV28 and TRBJ1-1, the CDR3 gives the full variable domain: DVKVTQSSRYLVKRTGEKVFLECVQDMDHENMFWYRQDPGLGLRLIYFSYDVKMKEKGDIPEGYSVSREKKERFSLILESASTNQTSMYLCASRLTGTGLTFFGQGTRLTVV.

This chain joins TRBV20-1 and TRBJ2-2, with D uncertain. The CDR3 sequence is 16 residues long. CDR1 DFQATT and CDR2 SNEGSKA come from the germline V gene (reference sequence). With 3 bases removed from V and 1 base from J, the gap between germline ends came to 15 bases. The CDR3 is CSASRSGGENTGELFF. CDR3 nucleotides: TGCAGTGCTAGTCGATCGGGTGGGGAGAACACCGGGGAGCTGTTTTTT.

J is TRBJ2-5 and V is TRBV7-9, with unresolved D. The CDR3 sequence is 15 residues long. V was pared by 1 base and J by 6 bases, with 15 bases between. Germline V gene sequence: CDR1 SEHNR, CDR2 FQNEAQ (reference sequence). Here the CDR3 reads CASSLGGSTGQTQYF. In DNA form, the CDR3 reads TGTGCCAGCAGCTTAGGTGGCTCCACCGGGCAGACCCAGTACTTC.

The chain couples TRBV19 to TRBJ1-1; 8 nucleotides align to TRBD1. V shed 8 bases, J shed 4 bases, and the junction held 6 bases outside the gene matches. The germline gives CDR1 LNHDA, CDR2 SQIVND (reference sequence). The CDR3 extends over 13 amino acids. The CDR3 DNA reads TGTGCCAGTTCCAGGGGGCGAAGCACTGAAGCTTTCTTT. Translating it yields CASSRGRSTEAFF.

The rearrangement joins TRBV4-3 to TRBJ2-7; 11 positions agree with TRBD2. The CDR3 runs to 19 residues. Unmatched junction bases numbered 14, after V lost 3 bases and J lost 1 base. The germline CDR1 and CDR2 sequences are LGHNA and YSLEER. The CDR3 bases are TGCGCCAGCAGCCAGGGACAGTATAGCGGGAGGGCCTTGTCCTACGAGCAGTACTTC. Translation gives CASSQGQYSGRALSYEQYF.

The J gene is TRBJ1-2, the V gene TRBV19; D gene ambiguous. Germline CDR1 and CDR2: LNHDA and SQIVND (reference sequence). The V end lost 5 bases, the J end lost 8 bases, and 24 bases lay between the germline ends. The CDR3 loop spans 16 amino acids. In nucleotides, the CDR3 is TGTGCCAGTAGTCCCCGCACTCAAACCGGTCCAAAGGGCTACACCTTC. This sequence encodes CASSPRTQTGPKGYTF.

This clone was recorded only once. J is TRBJ2-1 and V is TRBV5-1, with TRBD2 matching over 14 bases. V was clipped by 0 bases and J by 0 bases; unmatched bases: 11. The CDR3 is 21 residues long. The germline CDR1 and CDR2 sequences are SGHRS and YFSETQ. CDR3: CASSLGPGTSGGYGSYNEQFF. The CDR3 DNA follows: TGCGCCAGCAGCTTGGGCCCCGGGACTAGCGGGGGTTACGGCTCCTACAATGAGCAGTTCTTC.

This clone was seen many times. This chain uses TRBV11-2 with TRBJ2-2, with TRBD2 matching over 8 bases. Germline trimming cut 6 bases from V and 3 bases from J; bases unmatched to any gene: 6. The length of the CDR3 is 15 residues. Per germline, CDR1 SGHAT and CDR2 FQNNGV. The CDR3 protein is CASRPTSGYTGELFF. In DNA, the CDR3 is TGTGCCAGCAGACCTACTAGCGGTTACACCGGGGAGCTGTTTTTT. Based on the CDR3 plus reference TRBV11-2 and TRBJ2-2, the full variable domain is EAGVAQSPRYKIIEKRQSVAFWCNPISGHATLYWYQQILGQGPKLLIQFQNNGVVDDSQLPKDRFSAERLKGVDSTLKIQPAKLEDSAVYLCASRPTSGYTGELFFGEGSRLTVL.

This chain joins TRBV7-2 and TRBJ2-1, with 14 nucleotides matching TRBD2. The germline V gene has CDR1 SGHTA and CDR2 FQGNSA. The CDR3 consists of 13 residues. V shed 6 bases, J shed 10 bases, and the junction held 2 bases outside the gene matches. The CDR3 bases are TGTGCCAGCAGGGGACTAGCGGGAGAAGAGCAGTTCTTC. Translation: CASRGLAGEEQFF.